This T cell receptor (beta chain) is drawn from a study of patients and donors after allogeneic stem cell transplantation. This clonotype was observed a handful of times. TCRdb redid the calling of the RT-PCR reads with MiXCR, one entry per CDR3 protein. The sample holds 920,000 or so distinct CDR3 sequences, 18% seen once. The sequence was collected from a human donor who was either an allogeneic HSCT recipient or a stem cell or donor lymphocyte infusion donor (not recorded which). It is not recorded whose cells these are; they may come from a transplant donor. Sequencing was done on a sample of blood, either unsorted or a sorted T cell fraction (not recorded which).

CDR3 sequence reads: CSAREKGASGNEQFF. For the CDR3, the DNA is TGCAGTGCTAGAGAAAAGGGGGCTAGCGGGAATGAGCAGTTCTTC. The chain is built from TRBV20-1 and TRBJ2-1; tentative D call: TRBD2 (8 bases). The germline V gene encodes CDR1 DFQATT and CDR2 SNEGSKA (reference sequence). This CDR3 spans 15 amino acids. Deletions cut 0 bases from V and 7 bases from J, with 16 bases between.